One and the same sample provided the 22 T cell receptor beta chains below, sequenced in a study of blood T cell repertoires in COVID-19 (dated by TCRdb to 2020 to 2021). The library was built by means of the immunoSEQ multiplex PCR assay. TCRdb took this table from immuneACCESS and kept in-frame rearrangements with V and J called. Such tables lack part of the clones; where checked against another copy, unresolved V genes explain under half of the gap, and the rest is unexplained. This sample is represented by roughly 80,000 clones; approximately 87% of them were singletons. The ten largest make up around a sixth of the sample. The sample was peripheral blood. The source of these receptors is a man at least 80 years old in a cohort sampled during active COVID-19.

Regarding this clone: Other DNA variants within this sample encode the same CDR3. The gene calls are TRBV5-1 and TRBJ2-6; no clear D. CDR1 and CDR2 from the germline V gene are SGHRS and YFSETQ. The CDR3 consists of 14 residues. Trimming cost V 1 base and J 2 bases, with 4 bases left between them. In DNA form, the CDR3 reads TGCGCCAGCAGCTTGACTGCTGGGGCCAACGTCCTGACTTTC. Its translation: CASSLTAGANVLTF. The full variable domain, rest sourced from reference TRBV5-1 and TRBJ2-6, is KAGVTQTPRYLIKTRGQQVTLSCSPISGHRSVSWYQQTPGQGLQFLFEYFSETQRNKGNFPGRFSGRQFSNSRSEMNVSTLELGDSALYLCASSLTAGANVLTFGAGSRLTVL.

The DNA of the CDR3 is TGTGCCAGCAGCAATAGCCGGTGGGGAGGCGAGCAGTACTTC. It translates to CASSNSRWGGEQYF. This chain uses TRBV11-2 with TRBJ2-7; TRBD2 is a possible D gene (6 bases). V lost 5 bases to trimming and J lost 6 bases, with 17 bases between them. Per germline, CDR1 SGHAT and CDR2 FQNNGV. The CDR3 is made up of 14 amino acids.

This CDR3 reads CASSQGDSLGADTQYF. CDR3 DNA: TGCGCCAGCAGCCAAGGGGACAGCCTCGGCGCAGATACGCAGTATTTT. J is TRBJ2-3 and V is TRBV4-3; 7 bases are shared with TRBD1. CDR1 is LGHNA, CDR2 YSLEER, per germline. Trimming took 1 base from V and 4 from J; bases not matched to a gene: 8. There are 16 residues in the CDR3.

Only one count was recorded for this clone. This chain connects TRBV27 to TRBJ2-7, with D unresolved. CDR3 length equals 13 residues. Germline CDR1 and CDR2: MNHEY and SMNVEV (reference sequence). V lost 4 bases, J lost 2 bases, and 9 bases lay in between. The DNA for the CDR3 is TGTGCCAGCAGTTACCAGAATCCCTACGAGCAGTACTTC. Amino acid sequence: CASSYQNPYEQYF.

The CDR3 spells CASSFRTGSNEKLFF. The CDR3 nucleotides read TGTGCCAGCAGCTTCCGGACAGGGTCAAATGAAAAACTGTTTTTT. The chain uses TRBV3-1 (or the pseudogene TRBV3-2) and TRBJ1-4; TRBD1 aligns across 8 bases. Looked up from germline, CDR1 is LGHDT and CDR2 is YNNKEL (reference sequence). The CDR3 loop spans 15 amino acids. Trimming took 5 bases from V and 5 from J; bases not matched to a gene: 7.

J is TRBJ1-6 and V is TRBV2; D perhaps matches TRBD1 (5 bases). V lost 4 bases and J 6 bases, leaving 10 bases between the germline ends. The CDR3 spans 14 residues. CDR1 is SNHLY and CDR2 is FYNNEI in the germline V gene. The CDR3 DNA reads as TGTGCCAGCAGTGTTAAGGGGCTTAATTCACCCCTCCACTTT. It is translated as CASSVKGLNSPLHF.

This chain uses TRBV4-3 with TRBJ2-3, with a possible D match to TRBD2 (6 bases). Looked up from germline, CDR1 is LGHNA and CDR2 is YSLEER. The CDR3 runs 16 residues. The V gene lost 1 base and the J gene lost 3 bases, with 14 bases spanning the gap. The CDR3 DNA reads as TGCGCCAGCAGCCAAGTATCGCAGGCGGGGACAGATACGCAGTATTTT. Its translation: CASSQVSQAGTDTQYF.

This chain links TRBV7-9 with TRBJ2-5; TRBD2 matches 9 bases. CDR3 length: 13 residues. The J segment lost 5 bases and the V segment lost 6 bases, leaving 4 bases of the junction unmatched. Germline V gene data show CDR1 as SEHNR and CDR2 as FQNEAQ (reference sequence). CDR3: CASSRGGVETQYF. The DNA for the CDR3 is TGTGCCAGCAGTCGCGGGGGGGTTGAGACCCAGTACTTC.

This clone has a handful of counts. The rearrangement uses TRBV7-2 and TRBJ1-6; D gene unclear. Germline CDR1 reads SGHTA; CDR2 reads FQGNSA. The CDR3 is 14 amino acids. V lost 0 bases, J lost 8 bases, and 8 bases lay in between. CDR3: CASSLARNDSPLHF. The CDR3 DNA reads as TGTGCCAGCAGCTTAGCCAGGAACGATTCACCCCTCCACTTT.

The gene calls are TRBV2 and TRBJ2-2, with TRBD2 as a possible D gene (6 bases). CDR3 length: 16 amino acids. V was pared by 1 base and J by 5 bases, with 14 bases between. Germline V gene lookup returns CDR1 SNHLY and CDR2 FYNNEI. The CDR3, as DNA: TGTGCCAGCAGTGAAGTCCTGGGCGGGAATACCGGGGAGCTGTTTTTT. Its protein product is CASSEVLGGNTGELFF.

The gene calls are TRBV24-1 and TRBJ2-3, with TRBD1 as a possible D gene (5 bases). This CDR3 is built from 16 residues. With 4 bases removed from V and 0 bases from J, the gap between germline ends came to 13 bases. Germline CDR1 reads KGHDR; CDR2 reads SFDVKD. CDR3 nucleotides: TGTGCCACCAGTGACCCGGACACAAGTAGCACAGATACGCAGTATTTT. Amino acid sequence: CATSDPDTSSTDTQYF.

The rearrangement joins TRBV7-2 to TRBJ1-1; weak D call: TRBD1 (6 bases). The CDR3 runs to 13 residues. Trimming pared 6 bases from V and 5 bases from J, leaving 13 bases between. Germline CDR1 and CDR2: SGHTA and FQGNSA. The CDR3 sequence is CASRWGGLTEAFF. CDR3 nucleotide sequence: TGTGCCAGCAGGTGGGGGGGGCTAACTGAAGCTTTCTTT. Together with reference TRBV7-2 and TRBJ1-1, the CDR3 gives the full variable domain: GAGVSQSPSNKVTEKGKDVELRCDPISGHTALYWYRQSLGQGLEFLIYFQGNSAPDKSGLPSDRFSAERTGGSVSTLTIQRTQQEDSAVYLCASRWGGLTEAFFGQGTRLTVV.

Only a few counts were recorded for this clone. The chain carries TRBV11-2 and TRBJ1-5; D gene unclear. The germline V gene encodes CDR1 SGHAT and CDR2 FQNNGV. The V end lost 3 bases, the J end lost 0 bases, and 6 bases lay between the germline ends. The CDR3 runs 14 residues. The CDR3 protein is CASSFSDSNQPQHF. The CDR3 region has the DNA TGTGCCAGCAGCTTCAGTGATAGCAATCAGCCCCAGCATTTT. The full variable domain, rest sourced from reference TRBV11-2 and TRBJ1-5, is EAGVAQSPRYKIIEKRQSVAFWCNPISGHATLYWYQQILGQGPKLLIQFQNNGVVDDSQLPKDRFSAERLKGVDSTLKIQPAKLEDSAVYLCASSFSDSNQPQHFGDGTRLSIL.

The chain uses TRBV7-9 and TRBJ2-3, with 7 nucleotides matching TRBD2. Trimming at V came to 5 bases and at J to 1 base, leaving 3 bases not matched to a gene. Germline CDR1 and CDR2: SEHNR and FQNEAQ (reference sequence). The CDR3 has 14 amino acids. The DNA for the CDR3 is TGTGCCAGCAGCATGGGAGGGGGCACAGATACGCAGTATTTT. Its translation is CASSMGGGTDTQYF.

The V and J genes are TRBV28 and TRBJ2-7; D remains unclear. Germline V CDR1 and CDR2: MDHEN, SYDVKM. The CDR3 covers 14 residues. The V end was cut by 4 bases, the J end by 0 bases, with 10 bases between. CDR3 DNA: TGTGCCAGCAGTTCAGCGACGAGCTCCTACGAGCAGTACGTC. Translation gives CASSSATSSYEQYV.

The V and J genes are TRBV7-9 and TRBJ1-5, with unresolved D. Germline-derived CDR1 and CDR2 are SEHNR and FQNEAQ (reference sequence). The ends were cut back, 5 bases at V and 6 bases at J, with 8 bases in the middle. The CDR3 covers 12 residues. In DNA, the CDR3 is TGTGCCAGCAGCCCCCCGGGTCAGCCCCAGCATTTT. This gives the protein CASSPPGQPQHF. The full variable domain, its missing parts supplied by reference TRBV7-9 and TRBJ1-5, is DTGVSQNPRHKITKRGQNVTFRCDPISEHNRLYWYRQTLGQGPEFLTYFQNEAQLEKSRLLSDRFSAERPKGSFSTLEIQRTEQGDSAMYLCASSPPGQPQHFGDGTRLSIL.

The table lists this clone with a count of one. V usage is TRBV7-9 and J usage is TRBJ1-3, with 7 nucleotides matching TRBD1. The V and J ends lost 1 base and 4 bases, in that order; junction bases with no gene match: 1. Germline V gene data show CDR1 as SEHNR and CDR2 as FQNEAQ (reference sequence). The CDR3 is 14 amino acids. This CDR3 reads CASSLGGGGNTIYF. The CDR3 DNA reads TGTGCCAGCAGCTTAGGAGGGGGCGGAAACACCATATATTTT.

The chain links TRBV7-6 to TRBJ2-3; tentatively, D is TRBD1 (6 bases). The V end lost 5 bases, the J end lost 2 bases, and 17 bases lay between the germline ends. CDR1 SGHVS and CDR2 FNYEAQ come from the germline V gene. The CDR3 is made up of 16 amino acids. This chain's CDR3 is CASSTTGWGITDTQYF. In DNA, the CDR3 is TGTGCCAGCAGCACAACAGGGTGGGGTATCACAGATACGCAGTATTTT.

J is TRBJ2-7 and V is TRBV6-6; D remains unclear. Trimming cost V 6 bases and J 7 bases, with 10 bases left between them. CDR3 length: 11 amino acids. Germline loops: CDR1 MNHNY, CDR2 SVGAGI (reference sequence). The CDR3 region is CASSPGREQYF. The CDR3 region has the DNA TGTGCCAGCAGCCCCGGCAGGGAGCAGTACTTC.

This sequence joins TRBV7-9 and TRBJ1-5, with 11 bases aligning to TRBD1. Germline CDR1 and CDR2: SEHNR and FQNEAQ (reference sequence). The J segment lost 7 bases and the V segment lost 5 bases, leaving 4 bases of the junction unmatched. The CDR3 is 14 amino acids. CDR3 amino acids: CASSPGQGEQPQHF. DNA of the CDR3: TGTGCCAGCAGCCCGGGACAGGGGGAGCAGCCCCAGCATTTT.

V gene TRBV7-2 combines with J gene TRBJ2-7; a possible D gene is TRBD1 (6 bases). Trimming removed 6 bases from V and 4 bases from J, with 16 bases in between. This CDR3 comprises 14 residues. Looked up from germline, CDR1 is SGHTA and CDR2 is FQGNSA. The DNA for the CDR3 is TGTGCCAGCAGGCAAACAGGGTTAGGGTACGAGCAGTACTTC. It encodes CASRQTGLGYEQYF.

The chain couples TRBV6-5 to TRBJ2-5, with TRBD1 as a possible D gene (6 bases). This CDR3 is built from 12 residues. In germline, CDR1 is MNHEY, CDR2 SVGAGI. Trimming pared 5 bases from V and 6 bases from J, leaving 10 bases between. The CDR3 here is CASSKDSQTQYF. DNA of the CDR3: TGTGCCAGCAGTAAGGACAGCCAGACCCAGTACTTC.